Sequencing of this T cell receptor (beta chain) was carried out in a study of circulating CD8 cells and anti-PD-1 response in melanoma. The study, taken as a whole, reports: Clonotype sharing was highest between DPOS and TIGIT subsets.

Four subsets defined by PD-1 and/or TIGIT were sorted from live CD3+CD8+TCRalphabeta+ cells. The QIAseq Immune Repertoire TCR panel built the libraries from around 15 ng of total RNA. TCRdb reprocessed the reads via MiXCR and lists one record per CDR3 protein. The data hold about 1,200 distinct CDR3 sequences, with roughly 9.8% observed a single time. A few counts support this clonotype. Its antigen is undetermined. CDR1 is LNHDA, CDR2 SQIVND, per germline (reference sequence). With 5 bases removed from V and 2 bases from J, the gap between germline ends came to 9 bases. The CDR3 covers 13 residues. The material was CD8+ T cells from PBMCs, obtained at baseline or after one month of anti-PD-1 therapy (not recorded which). This clonotype was obtained from a human donor with melanoma. J is TRBJ1-1 and V is TRBV19; D is undetermined. CDR3 residues: CASSFGPNTEAFF. The DNA for the CDR3 is TGTGCCAGTAGTTTCGGACCCAACACTGAAGCTTTCTTT. Combining the CDR3 with reference TRBV19 and TRBJ1-1 gives the whole variable domain DGGITQSPKYLFRKEGQNVTLSCEQNLNHDAMYWYRQDPGQGLRLIYYSQIVNDFQKGDIAEGYSVSREKKESFPLTVTSAQKNPTAFYLCASSFGPNTEAFFGQGTRLTVV.